This T cell receptor beta chain was obtained from a study of cytomegalovirus exposure and HLA in healthy donors. V dropped 3 bases and J dropped 0 bases, with 15 bases sitting between them. There are 18 residues in the CDR3. The germline gives CDR1 MGHDK, CDR2 SYGVNS. In the PCR, 60 Vbeta and 13 Jbeta primers were used. The protocol was immunoSEQ multiplex PCR, while the TCRdb copy is restricted to in-frame clones and leaves out a portion. The sample gives 150,000 to 200,000 clones, over 75% of which show up once; approximately 0.89% is in the top ten. This clone was found a few times. The chain is built from TRBV25-1 and TRBJ1-6; D remains unclear. Sequencing was performed on PBMCs. This TCR was recovered from a woman aged 45 to 65 in good health and CMV-seropositive. In DNA form, the CDR3 reads TGTGCCAGCAGTGAGGATTGGAGAATAAGCTCCTATAATTCACCCCTCCACTTT. It specifies CASSEDWRISSYNSPLHF. Full variable domain (rest looked up from reference TRBV25-1 and TRBJ1-6): EADIYQTPRYLVIGTGKKITLECSQTMGHDKMYWYQQDPGMELHLIHYSYGVNSTEKGDLSSESTVSRIRTEHFPLTLESARPSHTSQYLCASSEDWRISSYNSPLHFGNGTRLTVT.